This TCR beta chain was sequenced during a study of blood T cell repertoires in COVID-19. Participants were placed into cohorts based on the clinical history they reported. For recovered donors of Cohort 3, there were two negative PCRs, clearance, or symptom resolution. Source study methods: Estimates of nucleated cell counts were drawn from the amplification of reference gene primers. Clones were sequenced by immunoSEQ multiplex PCR, and TCRdb holds only the in-frame ones, with some missing. Clonal size and the V and J genes are those of that table, whereas D and trimming came from the DNA. The repertoire has about 240,000 clones, around 89% of them found once; the top ten carry approximately 9%. The CDR3 is made up of 18 amino acids. The J segment lost 14 bases and the V segment lost 2 bases, leaving 18 bases of the junction unmatched. This clone was seen a few times.

The source is a man in his forties or fifties who had recovered from COVID-19. The chain carries TRBV23-1 and TRBJ1-6, with 10 nucleotides matching TRBD1. TRBV23-1 has ORF status, its function being uncertain. Sequencing was performed on PBMCs or T cells enriched from blood (not recorded which). The CDR3: CASSQKKAGTGAVGALHF. The DNA for the CDR3 is TGCGCCAGCAGTCAAAAAAAAGCCGGGACAGGGGCCGTGGGGGCCCTCCACTTT.